The present entry profiles one T cell receptor (beta chain) with its context. This specimen belongs to a study of blood T cell repertoires in COVID-19. Study-wide background: PBMCs, B-cell-depleted T cells, or T cells were the source of the cDNA or gDNA that made up the material.

Trimming at V came to 4 bases and at J to 5 bases, leaving 10 bases not matched to a gene. The CDR3 totals 16 residues. Germline V gene lookup returns CDR1 LNHDA and CDR2 SQIVND (reference sequence). As handled by the study authors: Counts of nucleated cells, estimated from reference gene primer amplification, were obtained. Measured with immunoSEQ multiplex PCR; TCRdb has only the in-frame clones, and not every one. V and J calls and clone size are those listed in that table; D and trimming were worked out from the DNA. Here the sample spans roughly 230,000 clones, approximately 80% being singletons.

The clonotype was recovered from a woman aged 45-59 years with acute or convalescent COVID-19. The specimen was peripheral blood. This chain connects TRBV19 to TRBJ2-1; TRBD2 aligns across 8 bases. CDR3 residues: CASSNMVGRGNNEQFF. The CDR3 DNA is TGTGCCAGTAGTAATATGGTCGGGAGGGGTAACAATGAGCAGTTCTTC.